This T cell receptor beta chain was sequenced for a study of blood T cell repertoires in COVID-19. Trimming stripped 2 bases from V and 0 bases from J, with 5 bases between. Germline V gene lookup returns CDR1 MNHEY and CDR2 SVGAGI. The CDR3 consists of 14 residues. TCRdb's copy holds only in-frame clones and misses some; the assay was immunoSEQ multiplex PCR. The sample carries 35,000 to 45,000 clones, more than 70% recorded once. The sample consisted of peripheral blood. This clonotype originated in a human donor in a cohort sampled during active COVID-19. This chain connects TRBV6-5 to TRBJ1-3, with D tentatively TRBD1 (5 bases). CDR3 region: CASSYDSSGNTIYF. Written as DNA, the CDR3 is TGTGCCAGCAGTTACGACAGCTCTGGAAACACCATATATTTT.